This T cell receptor (beta chain) was retrieved from a study of spatial heterogeneity in lung cancer. In its sample, this clonotype ranks as medium-sized. Its antigen is unknown. Every TCR cDNA molecule bore a unique molecular identifier. One entry per CDR3 protein results from TCRdb running MiXCR on the 5' RACE reads. The profile shows about 2,900 distinct CDR3 sequences, approximately 9.3% of them singletons. Study-wide points: Tumors with more nonsynonymous mutations had more expanded intratumoral alpha and beta TCRs. Of the expanded TCRs, ubiquitous and regional counts tracked the counts of ubiquitous and regional nonsynonymous mutations, respectively.

The sample's time point: sample taken at primary tumor resection. The cohort: under 80 early-stage, untreated non-small cell lung cancer patients. Source: lung tumor tissue, taken at surgery. The clonotype originates from a female donor with early-stage non-small cell lung cancer.

The chain's CDR3 is CSASLLAGVGNEQFF. Written as DNA, the CDR3 is TGCAGTGCTTCCTTACTAGCGGGGGTTGGGAATGAGCAGTTCTTC. V and J are TRBV20-1 and TRBJ2-1; the match to TRBD2 covers 11 bases. Per the germline V gene, CDR1 is DFQATT and CDR2 is SNEGSKA (reference sequence). The CDR3 totals 15 residues. V dropped 5 bases and J dropped 7; count of bases not matched to a gene: 10.